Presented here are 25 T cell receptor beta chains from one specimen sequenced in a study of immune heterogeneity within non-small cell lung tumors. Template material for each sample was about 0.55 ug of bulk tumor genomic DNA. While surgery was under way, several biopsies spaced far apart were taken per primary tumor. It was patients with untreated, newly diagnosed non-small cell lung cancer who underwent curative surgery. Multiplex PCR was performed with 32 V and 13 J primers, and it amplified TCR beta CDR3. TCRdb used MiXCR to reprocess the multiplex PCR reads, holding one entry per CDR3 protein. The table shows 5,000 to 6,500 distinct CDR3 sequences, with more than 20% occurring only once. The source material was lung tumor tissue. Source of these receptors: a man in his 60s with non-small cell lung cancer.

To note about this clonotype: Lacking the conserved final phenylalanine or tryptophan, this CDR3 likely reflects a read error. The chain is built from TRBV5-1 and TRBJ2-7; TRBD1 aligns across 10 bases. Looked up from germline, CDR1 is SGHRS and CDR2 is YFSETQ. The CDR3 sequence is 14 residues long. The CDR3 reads CASSGTGTGAEQYL. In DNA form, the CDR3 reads TGCGCAAGCAGCGGGACCGGGACAGGGGCCGAGCAGTACTTA.

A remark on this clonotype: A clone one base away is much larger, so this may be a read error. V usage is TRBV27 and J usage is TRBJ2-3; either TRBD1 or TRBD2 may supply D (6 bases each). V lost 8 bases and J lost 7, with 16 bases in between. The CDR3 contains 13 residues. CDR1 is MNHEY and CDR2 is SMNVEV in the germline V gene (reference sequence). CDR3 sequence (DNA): TGTGCCAGCTCAAGAAGGGGGGCTTATACGCAGTATTTT. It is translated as CASSRRGAYTQYF.

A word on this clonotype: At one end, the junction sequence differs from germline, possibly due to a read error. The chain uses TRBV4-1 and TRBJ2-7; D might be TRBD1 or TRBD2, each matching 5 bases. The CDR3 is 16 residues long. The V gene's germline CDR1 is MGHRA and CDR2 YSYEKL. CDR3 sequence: CARSHRAGALSYEQYF. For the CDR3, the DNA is TGCGCCCGCAGCCACCGTGCCGGGGCCCTTTCCTACGAGCAGTACTTC.

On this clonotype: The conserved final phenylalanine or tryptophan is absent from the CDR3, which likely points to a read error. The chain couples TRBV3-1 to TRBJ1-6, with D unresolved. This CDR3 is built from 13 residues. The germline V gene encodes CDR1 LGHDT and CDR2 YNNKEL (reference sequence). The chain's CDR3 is CASRQDPDSPLHL. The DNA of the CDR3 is TGTGCCAGCAGACAAGATCCCGATTCACCCCTCCACTTA.

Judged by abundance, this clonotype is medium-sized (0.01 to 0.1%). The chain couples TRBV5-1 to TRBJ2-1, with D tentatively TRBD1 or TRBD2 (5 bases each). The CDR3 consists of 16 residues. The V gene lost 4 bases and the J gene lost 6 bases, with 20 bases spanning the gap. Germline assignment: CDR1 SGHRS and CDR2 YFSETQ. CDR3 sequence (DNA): TGCGCCAGCAGCCCGGGATGGGGGACGGACTCCAATGAGCAGTTCTTC. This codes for CASSPGWGTDSNEQFF.

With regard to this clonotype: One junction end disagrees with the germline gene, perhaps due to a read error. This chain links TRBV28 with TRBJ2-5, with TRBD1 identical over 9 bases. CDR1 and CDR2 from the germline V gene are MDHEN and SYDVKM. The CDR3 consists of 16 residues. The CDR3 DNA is TGCCAGCAGTCCCCGGGGGGACAGGGACTTCGAGAGACCCAGTACTTC. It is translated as CQQSPGGQGLRETQYF. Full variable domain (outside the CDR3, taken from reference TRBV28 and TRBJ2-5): DVKVTQSSRYLVKRTGEKVFLECVQDMDHENMFWYRQDPGLGLRLIYFSYDVKMKEKGDIPEGYSVSREKKERFSLILESASTNQTSMYLCQQSPGGQGLRETQYFGPGTRLLVL.

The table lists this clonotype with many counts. In nucleotides, the CDR3 is TGTGCCATCAGCCCCTCCGGGGCCCTGGAGCCTTACAATGAGCAGTTCTTC. Translation: CAISPSGALEPYNEQFF. This chain joins TRBV10-3 and TRBJ2-1; the D call may be TRBD1 or TRBD2 (5 bases each). The CDR3 length is 17 residues. V was shortened by 6 bases and J by 4 bases, with 22 bases between the two germline ends. Germline CDR1 and CDR2: ENHRY and SYGVKD.

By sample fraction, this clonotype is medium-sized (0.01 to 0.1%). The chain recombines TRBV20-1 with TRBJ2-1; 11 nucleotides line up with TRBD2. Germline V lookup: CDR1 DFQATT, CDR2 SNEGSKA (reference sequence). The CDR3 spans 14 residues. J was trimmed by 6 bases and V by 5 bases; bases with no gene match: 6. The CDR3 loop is CSALLAGVGNEQFF. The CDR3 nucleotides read TGCAGTGCTTTACTAGCGGGAGTAGGCAATGAGCAGTTCTTC.

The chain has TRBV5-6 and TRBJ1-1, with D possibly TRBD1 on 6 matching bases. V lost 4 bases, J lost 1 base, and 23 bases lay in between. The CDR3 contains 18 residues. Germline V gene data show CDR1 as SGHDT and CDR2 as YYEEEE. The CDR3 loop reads CASSTPPGQREGNTEAFF. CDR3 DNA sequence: TGTGCCAGCAGCACCCCACCCGGACAGAGGGAAGGGAACACTGAAGCTTTCTTT.

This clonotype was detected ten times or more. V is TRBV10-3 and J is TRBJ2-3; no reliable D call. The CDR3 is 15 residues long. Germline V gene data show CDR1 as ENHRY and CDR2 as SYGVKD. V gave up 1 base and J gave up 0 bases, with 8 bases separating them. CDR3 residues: CAISEWVGSTDTQYF. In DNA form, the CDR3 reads TGTGCCATCAGTGAGTGGGTCGGAAGCACAGATACGCAGTATTTT.

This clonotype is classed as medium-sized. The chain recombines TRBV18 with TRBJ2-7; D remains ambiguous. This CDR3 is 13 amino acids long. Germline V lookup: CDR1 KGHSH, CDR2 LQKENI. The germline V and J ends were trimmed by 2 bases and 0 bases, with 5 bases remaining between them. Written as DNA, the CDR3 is TGTGCCAGCTCACCAACACCCTCCTACGAGCAGTACTTC. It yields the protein CASSPTPSYEQYF.

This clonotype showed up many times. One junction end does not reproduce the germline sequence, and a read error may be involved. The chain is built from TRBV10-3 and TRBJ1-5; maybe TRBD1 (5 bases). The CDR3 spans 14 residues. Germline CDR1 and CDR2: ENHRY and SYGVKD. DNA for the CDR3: TGTGCCGTCAGTTCGGGACTGTACAATCAGCCCCAGCATTTT. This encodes CAVSSGLYNQPQHF.

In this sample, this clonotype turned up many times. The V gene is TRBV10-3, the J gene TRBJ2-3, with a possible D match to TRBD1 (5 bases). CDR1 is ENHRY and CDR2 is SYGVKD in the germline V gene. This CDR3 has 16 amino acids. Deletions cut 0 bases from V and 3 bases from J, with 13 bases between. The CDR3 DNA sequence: TGTGCCATCAGTGAGTCTTCGAGGCAGGGAACAGATACGCAGTATTTT. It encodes CAISESSRQGTDTQYF.

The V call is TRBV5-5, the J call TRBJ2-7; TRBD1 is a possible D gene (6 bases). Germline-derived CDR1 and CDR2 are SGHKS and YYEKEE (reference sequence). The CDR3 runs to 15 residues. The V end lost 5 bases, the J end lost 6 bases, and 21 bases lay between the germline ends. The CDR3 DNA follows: TGTGCCAGCAGTCGAATTCCGGGACATGGGGCCGAGCAGTACTTC. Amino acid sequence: CASSRIPGHGAEQYF.

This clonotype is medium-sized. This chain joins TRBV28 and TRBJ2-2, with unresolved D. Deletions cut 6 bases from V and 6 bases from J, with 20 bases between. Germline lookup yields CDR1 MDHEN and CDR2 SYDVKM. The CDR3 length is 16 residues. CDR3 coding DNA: TGTGCCAGCAGCTTGGTCGCTTGGCAAGGCTCCGGGGAGCTGTTTTTT. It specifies CASSLVAWQGSGELFF.

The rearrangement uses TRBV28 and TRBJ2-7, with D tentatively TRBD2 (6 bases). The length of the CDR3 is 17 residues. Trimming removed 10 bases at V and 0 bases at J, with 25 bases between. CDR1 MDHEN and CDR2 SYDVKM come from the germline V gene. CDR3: CAIGGSRRDASSYEQYF. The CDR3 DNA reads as TGTGCCATCGGGGGATCGAGGAGGGACGCCAGCTCCTACGAGCAGTACTTC.

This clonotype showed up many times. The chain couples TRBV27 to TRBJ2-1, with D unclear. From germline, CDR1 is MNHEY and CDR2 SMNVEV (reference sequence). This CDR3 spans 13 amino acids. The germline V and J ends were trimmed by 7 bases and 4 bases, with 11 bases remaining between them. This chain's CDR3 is CASKVVGYNEQFF. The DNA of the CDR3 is TGTGCCAGCAAGGTGGTAGGGTACAATGAGCAGTTCTTC.

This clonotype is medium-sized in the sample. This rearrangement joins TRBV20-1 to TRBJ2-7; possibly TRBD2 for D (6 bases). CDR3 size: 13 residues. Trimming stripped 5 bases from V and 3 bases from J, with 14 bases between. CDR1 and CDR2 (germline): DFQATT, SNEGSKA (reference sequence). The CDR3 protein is CSASSENSYEQYF. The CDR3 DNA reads TGCAGTGCTTCTAGCGAAAACAGCTACGAGCAGTACTTC.

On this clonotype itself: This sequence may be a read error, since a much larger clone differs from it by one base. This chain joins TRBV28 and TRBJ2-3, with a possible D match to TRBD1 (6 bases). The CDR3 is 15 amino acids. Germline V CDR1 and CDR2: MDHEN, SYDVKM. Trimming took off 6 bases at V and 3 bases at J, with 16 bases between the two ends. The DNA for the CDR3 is TGTGCCAGCAGGTCCACCGGGACAAGGACAGATACGCAGTATTTT. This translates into CASRSTGTRTDTQYF.

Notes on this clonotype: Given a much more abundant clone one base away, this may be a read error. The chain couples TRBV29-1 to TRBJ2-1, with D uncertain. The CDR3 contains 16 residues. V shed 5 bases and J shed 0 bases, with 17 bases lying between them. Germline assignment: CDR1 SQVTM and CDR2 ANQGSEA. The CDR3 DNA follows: TGCAGCGTTTTATCACTGCCGATGATCTCCTACAATGAGCAGTTCTTC. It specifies CSVLSLPMISYNEQFF.

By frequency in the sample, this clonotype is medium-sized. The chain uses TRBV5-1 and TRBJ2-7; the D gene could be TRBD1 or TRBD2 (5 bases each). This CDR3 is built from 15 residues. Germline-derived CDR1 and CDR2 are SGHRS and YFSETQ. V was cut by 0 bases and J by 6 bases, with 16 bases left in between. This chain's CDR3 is CASSLGAGRSSEQYF. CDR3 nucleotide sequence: TGCGCCAGCAGCTTGGGGGCAGGGAGAAGTTCCGAGCAGTACTTC.

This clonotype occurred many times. The CDR3, as DNA: TGTGCCAGCAGCGCACAATTGGCCGGGGAGCTGTTTTTT. It encodes CASSAQLAGELFF. J is TRBJ2-2 and V is TRBV9; D gene unclear. The germline gives CDR1 SGDLS, CDR2 YYNGEE. V lost 3 bases and J lost 6, with 9 bases in between. The CDR3 spans 13 residues.

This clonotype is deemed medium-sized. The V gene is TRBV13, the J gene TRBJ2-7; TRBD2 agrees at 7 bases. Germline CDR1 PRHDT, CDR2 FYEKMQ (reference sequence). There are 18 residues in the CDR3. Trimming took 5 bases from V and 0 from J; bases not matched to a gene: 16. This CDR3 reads CASSPRTAVAGISYEQYF. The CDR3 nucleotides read TGTGCCAGCAGCCCACGGACTGCCGTAGCGGGCATCTCCTACGAGCAGTACTTC. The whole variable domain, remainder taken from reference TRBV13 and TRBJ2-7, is AAGVIQSPRHLIKEKRETATLKCYPIPRHDTVYWYQQGPGQDPQFLISFYEKMQSDKGSIPDRFSAQQFSDYHSELNMSSLELGDSALYFCASSPRTAVAGISYEQYFGPGTRLTVT.

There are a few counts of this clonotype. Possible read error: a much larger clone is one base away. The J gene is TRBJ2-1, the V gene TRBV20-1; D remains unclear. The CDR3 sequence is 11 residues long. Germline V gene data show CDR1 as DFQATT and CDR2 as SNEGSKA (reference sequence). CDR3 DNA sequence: TGCAGTGCGCAGACTCGAGATGAGCAGCTCTTC. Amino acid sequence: CSAQTRDEQLF.

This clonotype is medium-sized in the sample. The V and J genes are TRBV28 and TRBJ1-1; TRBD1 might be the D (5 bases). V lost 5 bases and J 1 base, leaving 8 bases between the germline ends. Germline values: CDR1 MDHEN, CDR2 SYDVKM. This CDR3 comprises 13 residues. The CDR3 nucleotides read TGTGCCAGCAGTATAGGACAGAACACTGAAGCTTTCTTT. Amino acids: CASSIGQNTEAFF.